This T cell receptor (beta chain) is drawn from a study of blood T cell repertoires in COVID-19. Turning to the study itself: COVID-19 samples collected from the United States, Italy and Spain covered acute and convalescent phases. PBMCs, B-cell-depleted T cells, or T cells were the source of the cDNA or gDNA that made up the material.

Methods used by the authors: It was from reference gene primer amplification that nucleated cell counts were estimated. Method: immunoSEQ multiplex PCR; TCRdb's copy keeps in-frame clones and lacks some. V, J and clone size reflect that table, while D and trimming were determined from the DNA. The sample yields around 340,000 clones, approximately 86% seen once. Followed longitudinally, the Seattle patients had been enrolled during active infection. From germline, CDR1 is LGHDT and CDR2 YNNKEL (reference sequence). V shed 0 bases, J shed 10 bases, and the junction held 8 bases outside the gene matches. The CDR3 sequence is 16 residues long.

The sequenced sample was peripheral blood. V gene TRBV3-1 (or the pseudogene TRBV3-2) combines with J gene TRBJ1-6, with 8 bases matching TRBD1. The source is a woman aged 55 to 70 with COVID-19, enrolled during active disease. The CDR3 region has the DNA TGTGCCAGCAGCCAAGATCGGACAGGGATTAGGTCACCCCTCCACTTT. It encodes CASSQDRTGIRSPLHF.